The rows below give T cell receptor beta chains drawn from one sample of a study of blood T cell repertoires in COVID-19. Libraries were prepared by immunoSEQ multiplex PCR; TCRdb keeps only in-frame clonotypes and omits some of them. Here the sample spans roughly 250,000 clones, approximately 86% being singletons. The sequenced sample was PBMCs or T cells enriched from blood (not recorded which). These receptors were obtained from a woman in her forties or fifties who had recovered from COVID-19. CDR3s include the opening cysteine and the closing phenylalanine or tryptophan. The order of the fields is CDR3 length, D gene, V gene, J gene, clone size, CDR3 protein, CDR3 DNA. D genes are given only for firm matches. Clone size is stated in some rows and not others, as once, few, many or a class when expanded.

>16|TRBD2|TRBV20-1|TRBJ2-1|NA
CSASPLGTRFYNEQFF
TGCAGTGCTAGTCCCCTCGGGACTAGGTTCTACAATGAGCAGTTCTTC
>13|TRBD1|TRBV28|TRBJ1-4|NA
CASNDRVLEKLFF
TGTGCCAGTAACGACAGGGTGCTTGAAAAACTGTTTTTT
>14|NA|TRBV5-5|TRBJ2-6|NA
CASSRDSGANVLTF
TGTGCCAGCAGCCGCGACTCTGGGGCCAACGTCCTGACTTTC
>14|TRBD1|TRBV13|TRBJ1-1|NA
CASSLAAVWDRPFF
TGTGCCAGCAGCTTAGCCGCCGTGTGGGACAGACCTTTCTTT
>13|NA|TRBV7-2|TRBJ2-1|NA
CASSLAPYNEQFF
TGTGCCAGCAGCTTAGCCCCTTACAATGAGCAGTTCTTC
>17|TRBD1|TRBV5-1|TRBJ1-4|NA
CASSPRDRGSHNEKLFF
TGCGCCAGCAGCCCCCGGGACAGGGGATCCCATAATGAAAAACTGTTTTTT
>15|TRBD1|TRBV2|TRBJ1-2|NA
CASRVSDRDDYGYTF
TGTGCCAGCAGGGTTTCGGACAGGGATGACTATGGCTACACCTTC
>15|TRBD1|TRBV27|TRBJ1-4|NA
CASSSTTGVVGKLFF
TGTGCCAGCAGTTCAACTACAGGGGTGGTTGGAAAACTGTTTTTT
>11|NA|TRBV2|TRBJ1-5|NA
CASSDSQPQHF
TGTGCCAGCAGTGATTCGCAGCCCCAGCATTTT
>17|TRBD2|TRBV5-1|TRBJ2-2|few
CASSRTSGIGNTGELFF
TGCGCCAGCAGCCGGACTAGCGGGATCGGGAACACCGGGGAGCTGTTTTTT
>15|NA|TRBV30|TRBJ1-6|NA
CAWSVYADSNSPLHF
TGTGCCTGGAGTGTATATGCGGACAGTAATTCACCCCTCCACTTT
>16|TRBD1|TRBV3-1/TRBV3-2|TRBJ1-6|few
CASRPSRTGMNSPLHF
TGTGCCAGCAGACCGTCCCGGACAGGGATGAATTCACCCCTCCACTTT
>13|NA|TRBV30|TRBJ1-2|NA
CAWTRTENYGYTF
TGTGCCTGGACTAGGACAGAAAACTATGGCTACACCTTC
>15|NA|TRBV2|TRBJ1-5|NA
CASRYSGSWAQPQHF
TGTGCCAGCAGGTATAGTGGGTCCTGGGCTCAGCCCCAGCATTTT
>16|TRBD2|TRBV5-1|TRBJ2-1|NA
CASSRGLAGGYNEQFF
TGCGCCAGCAGCCGCGGACTAGCGGGAGGGTACAATGAGCAGTTCTTC
>15|TRBD2|TRBV4-2|TRBJ2-1|NA
CASSQASGGNNEQFF
TGTGCCAGCAGCCAGGCTAGCGGAGGAAACAATGAGCAGTTCTTC
>13|NA|TRBV21-1|TRBJ2-1|NA
CARRLISYNEQFF
TGTGCCCGACGACTGATTTCCTACAATGAGCAGTTCTTC
>15|TRBD1|TRBV18|TRBJ2-7|NA
CASSAKQGISYEQYF
TGTGCCAGCTCGGCGAAACAGGGGATCTCCTACGAGCAGTACTTC
>15|TRBD1|TRBV19|TRBJ1-5|NA
CASSTADRDNQPQHF
TGTGCCAGTAGTACCGCGGACAGGGATAATCAGCCCCAGCATTTT
>16|TRBD2|TRBV28|TRBJ2-1|NA
CASSLASGTRRGEQFF
TGTGCCAGCAGTTTAGCTAGCGGGACTAGGAGAGGTGAGCAGTTCTTC
>17|NA|TRBV15|TRBJ1-5|NA
CATSKNRVGRSNQPQHF
TGTGCCACCAGCAAAAACAGGGTAGGTAGGAGCAATCAGCCCCAGCATTTT
>15|TRBD1|TRBV28|TRBJ1-6|once
CASRAGTGGLGPLHF
TGTGCCAGCAGAGCCGGGACAGGGGGATTAGGGCCCCTCCACTTT
>15|TRBD1|TRBV7-2|TRBJ2-3|NA
CASSPSRDRQDTQYF
TGTGCCAGCAGCCCCTCCCGGGACAGGCAGGATACGCAGTATTTT
>16|TRBD2|TRBV29-1|TRBJ2-1|NA
CSVGGTSGRTYNEQFF
TGCAGCGTTGGGGGGACTAGCGGGAGAACCTACAATGAGCAGTTCTTC